This T cell receptor beta chain stems from a study of patients and donors after allogeneic stem cell transplantation (TCRdb year 2020). Libraries were constructed by RT-PCR. These reads were obtained on a NextSeq 550. Using fastp trimming at Q25 and MiXCR clonotype assembly, TCRdb reanalyzed the public sequencing data and kept in-frame beta chains. Under each unique CDR3 protein, matching rows form one entry showing the most common genes and DNA. The sample table shows approximately 140,000 distinct CDR3 sequences, and approximately 35% are seen once. 50% to 65% of the sample is held by the ten biggest clonotypes. The CDR3 measures 14 amino acids from cysteine to phenylalanine. This entry keeps only the CDR3 DNA: 42 bases, framed from base 1. Ends trimmed: V by 5 bases, J by 11 bases; bases unmatched to a gene: 11. The germline V gene supplies CDR1 SGHAT and CDR2 FQNNGV. As for this clonotype: It has no known antigen specificity. No base qualities exist here, and no much larger clone lies one base off it.

Sequenced: blood, either unsorted or a sorted T cell fraction (not recorded which). The chain was built from TRBV11-2 and TRBJ1-4, with 7 middle bases fitting TRBD1. The source is a human donor who was either an allogeneic HSCT recipient or a stem cell or donor lymphocyte infusion donor (not recorded which). It is not recorded whose cells these are; they may come from a transplant donor. The DNA reads TGTGCCAGCAGCACCCGACAGGGTCCTGGGAAACTGTTTTTT. This translates into CASSTRQGPGKLFF.